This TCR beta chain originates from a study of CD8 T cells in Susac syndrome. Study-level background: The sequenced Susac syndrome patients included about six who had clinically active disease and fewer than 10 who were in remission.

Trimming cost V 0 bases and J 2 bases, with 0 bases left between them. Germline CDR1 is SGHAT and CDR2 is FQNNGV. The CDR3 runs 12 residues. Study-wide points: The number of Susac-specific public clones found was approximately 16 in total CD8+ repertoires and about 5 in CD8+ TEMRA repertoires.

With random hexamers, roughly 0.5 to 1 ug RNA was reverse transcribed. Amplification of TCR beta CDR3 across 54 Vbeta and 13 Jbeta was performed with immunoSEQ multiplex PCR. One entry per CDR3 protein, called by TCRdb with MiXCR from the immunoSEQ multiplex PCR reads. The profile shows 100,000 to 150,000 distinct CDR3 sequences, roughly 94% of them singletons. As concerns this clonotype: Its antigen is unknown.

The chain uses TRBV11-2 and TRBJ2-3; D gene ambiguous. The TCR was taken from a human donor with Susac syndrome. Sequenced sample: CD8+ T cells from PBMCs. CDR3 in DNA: TGTGCCAGCAGCTTAGACACAGATACGCAGTATTTT. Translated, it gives CASSLDTDTQYF.